The 11 T cell receptor beta chains given below trace back to one sample, sequenced in a study of patients and donors after allogeneic stem cell transplantation. TCRdb independently ran MiXCR on the RT-PCR reads; one entry per CDR3 protein. The sample includes around 2,000 distinct CDR3 sequences, approximately 1.5% of them seen just once. Sequencing was carried out using blood, either unsorted or a sorted T cell fraction (not recorded which). These receptor sequences come from a human donor who was either an allogeneic HSCT recipient or a stem cell or donor lymphocyte infusion donor (not recorded which). It is not recorded whose cells these are; they may come from a transplant donor.

In regard to this clonotype: A read error may explain this, as a much larger clone is one base away. The CDR3 ends on some other residue instead of the conserved phenylalanine or tryptophan, so this is likely a read error. This sequence joins TRBV27 and TRBJ2-7; D tentatively reads TRBD1 or TRBD2 (5 bases each). Deletions cut 4 bases from V and 2 bases from J, with 15 bases between. The CDR3 spans 15 residues. Germline V lookup: CDR1 MNHEY, CDR2 SMNVEV (reference sequence). The CDR3 protein is CASSSRGGGAYEQYL. The CDR3 bases are TGTGCCAGCAGTTCCCGTGGTGGGGGAGCCTACGAGCAGTACCTC.

By frequency in the sample, this clonotype is large (0.1 to 1%). V and J are TRBV20-1 and TRBJ2-7, with 9 bases aligning to TRBD1. The V gene's germline CDR1 is DFQATT and CDR2 SNEGSKA (reference sequence). CDR3 length: 15 residues. The trim removed 3 bases at V and 4 bases at J, leaving 10 bases unmatched. The CDR3, as DNA: TGCAGTGCTAGGGACTTCCGGACAGGGGCTTACGAGCAGTACTTC. Translating it yields CSARDFRTGAYEQYF.

By share of the sample, this clonotype is large. The rearrangement uses TRBV12-5 and TRBJ2-5; possibly TRBD2 for D (6 bases). From germline, CDR1 is LGHNT and CDR2 FRNRAP. This CDR3 spans 10 amino acids. The CDR3 sequence is CVAVQETQYF. Written as DNA, the CDR3 is TGTGTAGCGGTCCAAGAGACCCAGTACTTC.

By sample fraction, this clonotype is medium-sized (0.01 to 0.1%). The chain recombines TRBV12-3 or TRBV12-4 with TRBJ2-5, with TRBD1 identical over 9 bases. This CDR3 has 15 residues. Losses at the gene ends were 3 bases for V and 5 bases for J; bases not matched to a gene: 7. Here the CDR3 reads CASSFNTGGLETQYF. In DNA, the CDR3 is TGTGCCAGCAGTTTTAACACAGGGGGCCTTGAGACCCAGTACTTC.

In its sample, this clonotype ranks as medium-sized. The chain uses TRBV2 and TRBJ1-6; 7 positions match TRBD1. Trimming removed 6 bases from V and 7 bases from J; junction bases left unmatched: 6. The germline V gene has CDR1 SNHLY and CDR2 FYNNEI. CDR3 length: 14 amino acids. CDR3 loop: CASRPGTANSPLHF. CDR3 in DNA: TGTGCCAGCAGGCCCGGGACAGCCAATTCACCCCTCCACTTT.

In this sample, this clonotype is medium-sized. CDR3 loop: CASSLAGAQHGYTF. DNA of the CDR3: TGTGCCAGCAGCTTAGCAGGGGCGCAGCATGGCTACACCTTC. The chain combines TRBV7-2 with TRBJ1-2, with D perhaps TRBD1 (5 bases). The CDR3 spans 14 residues. The V gene lost 0 bases and the J gene lost 6 bases, with 11 bases spanning the gap. The germline CDR1 and CDR2 sequences are SGHTA and FQGNSA. The variable domain in full, completed from reference TRBV7-2 and TRBJ1-2, reads GAGVSQSPSNKVTEKGKDVELRCDPISGHTALYWYRQSLGQGLEFLIYFQGNSAPDKSGLPSDRFSAERTGGSVSTLTIQRTQQEDSAVYLCASSLAGAQHGYTFGSGTRLTVV.

Relative to its sample, this clonotype is large (0.1 to 1%). The V gene is TRBV7-2, the J gene TRBJ2-7; D gene ambiguous. CDR3 size: 16 residues. Germline CDR1 is SGHTA and CDR2 is FQGNSA. Trimming left V 5 bases short and J 6 bases short, with 23 bases between. The CDR3 DNA reads as TGTGCCAGCAGCCCAGAGCCCGAATCTAGATCGGCCGAGCAGTACTTC. It encodes CASSPEPESRSAEQYF.

This clonotype was detected only a few times. The rearrangement links TRBV7-2 to TRBJ2-1; 12 bases map to TRBD2. This CDR3 region has 17 residues. Germline CDR1 reads SGHTA; CDR2 reads FQGNSA. With V trimmed by 5 bases and J by 4 bases, 9 bases remained unmatched. The CDR3 region has the DNA TGTGCCAGCAGCCCAGGCCCGCTAGCGGGGGGGTACAATGAGCAGTTCTTC. This gives the protein CASSPGPLAGGYNEQFF.

This clonotype qualifies as medium-sized (0.01 to 0.1%). This chain connects TRBV4-1 to TRBJ1-5; unclear D gene. Germline V gives CDR1 MGHRA, CDR2 YSYEKL. Trimming stripped 0 bases from V and 5 bases from J, with 5 bases between. This CDR3 spans 13 amino acids. The DNA of the CDR3 is TGCGCCAGCAGCCAAGAGAGGGATCAGCCCCAGCATTTT. The encoded protein is CASSQERDQPQHF.

The chain carries TRBV5-6 and TRBJ2-7, with D tentatively TRBD1 (6 bases). Trimming took off 7 bases at V and 2 bases at J, with 10 bases between the two ends. Germline V gives CDR1 SGHDT, CDR2 YYEEEE. The CDR3 consists of 12 residues. CDR3 in amino acids: CASARGTYEQYF. CDR3 DNA sequence: TGTGCCAGCGCCAGGGGCACCTACGAGCAGTACTTC.

By share of the sample, this clonotype is large. This chain uses TRBV7-2 with TRBJ2-5; maybe TRBD1 (6 bases). Trimming pared 6 bases from V and 0 bases from J, leaving 11 bases between. The CDR3 has 14 residues. CDR1 is SGHTA and CDR2 is FQGNSA in the germline V gene. The CDR3 sequence: CASRLDRYQETQYF. DNA for the CDR3: TGTGCCAGCAGACTAGACAGGTACCAAGAGACCCAGTACTTC.